This section outlines one T cell receptor beta chain sequence together with its context. Which antigen it targets is not known. Per-base qualities were not stored, and no clone one base away is much larger. Receptors were amplified or captured by the immunoSEQ multiplex PCR assay. For the multiplex PCR, a mixture combining 60 forward primers for TCR Vbeta segments and 13 reverse primers for TCR Jbeta segments was used. A multiplex PCR assay on genomic DNA amplified the CDR3 region of rearranged TCR beta genes. The Illumina HiSeq System was used to sequence the amplified TCR beta libraries as 87-base-pair reads. Under the source paper's analysis protocol: Across the 666 repertoires, a later analysis counted tens of millions of unique TCR beta chains, roughly 11 million of which were shared by at least two donors. Raw reads were error-corrected and collapsed into unique sequences by a nearest-neighbor algorithm in which closely related sequences were merged to remove PCR and sequencing errors. CDR3 sequences were aligned to IMGT reference sequences to assign V, D and J gene segments. For a sequence to be retained, at least a six-nucleotide match to both a V gene segment and a J gene segment was required. Rearrangements were called productive when the CDR3 lacked stop codons and stayed in frame with V and J; all others were non-productive. Following IMGT convention, CDR3 was defined as the stretch from the second conserved V-encoded cysteine up to the conserved J-encoded phenylalanine. The earlier analysis of 450 to 750 of the donors excluded any sequence lacking an unambiguous match to a single V gene segment. An earlier analysis of fewer than 650 of the donors classified V segments as functional when productive rearrangements were above 56.7% and as segregating when the standard deviation between donors was above 5%. A statistical classification framework was built to diagnose cytomegalovirus status from the catalog of TCR beta chain sequences. V and J gene assignment, in a later analysis, came from comparing TCR nucleotide sequences with IMGT/GENE-DB human TR gene sequences. A later analysis assigned CDR3 sequences and most-parsimonious VDJ recombination scenarios with the TCRdist pipeline. A later analysis defined each TCR beta chain by its CDR3 amino acid sequence plus V-gene family, and excluded reads lacking a unique V-gene family. As a way to deal with suspected cross-contamination and a sequencing artifact, a later analysis dropped roughly 600 nucleotide sequences that were highly shared and had low generation probability. A later analysis calculated a clonal expansion index for each public chain from normalized within-repertoire ranks of inferred template counts. In a later analysis, generation probabilities were computed with a VDJ recombination model fitted to out-of-frame rearrangements, and the resulting probabilities were checked against IGoR. In a later analysis, hypergeometric tests were used to score TCR-TCR, TCR-HLA and TCR-CMV co-occurrence, with a repertoire-size bias correction applied to TCR pairs. False discovery rates were estimated in a later analysis by permuting HLA or CMV assignments 20 times. In a later analysis, co-occurring TCRs were grouped using DBSCAN, and TCRdist sequence similarity was added for clustering within HLA-allele-positive subsets. Repertoires with fewer than 30,000 or more than 120,000 public chains were left out of co-occurrence clustering, as were five repertoires with anomalous nucleotide sharing. The table was pulled from immuneACCESS by TCRdb, which kept in-frame rearrangements only. Such tables lose some clones; where checked, under half of the loss comes from unresolved V genes, and the rest has no known cause. V and J calls plus clone size are reproduced from that table; the DNA served to infer D and trimming. The sample table contains more than 85,000 clones; only one count was recorded for approximately 9% of them. The top ten clonotypes cover 4.5% to 6.5% of the sample.

The cohort consisted of more than 650 healthy bone marrow donors. Cohort members were all nominally healthy when sampled, although unrecorded immune exposures were likely present. The donor was CMV seropositive and was included in the group of almost 300 seropositive cohort members. Each donor provided a peripheral blood sample, and peripheral blood mononuclear cells were used for TCR beta sequencing. Genomic DNA was extracted from the blood cell samples with the Qiagen DNeasy Blood Extraction Kit. This specimen comes from a study of cytomegalovirus exposure and HLA in healthy donors (dated by TCRdb to 2017 to 2019). With respect to the entire study: According to an earlier analysis of a few hundred of the donors, about 179 million T cells yielded 117 million unique TCR beta sequences and around 300 Gb of sequence data. Roughly 300 gigabases of sequencing data and some 85 million unique TCR sequences were included in an early release covering 500 to 750 HLA-typed donors. Among the 398 genotyped donors, about 83% belonged to the genetic ancestry cluster associated with self-reported Caucasian donors. The study aimed to test whether cataloging public T cell receptors could reveal signatures of past pathogen exposure. Using immunosequencing, the study profiled T cell repertoires from around 680 subjects and related those repertoires to cytomegalovirus serostatus. In addition to the first cohort of 666 subjects, a separate validation cohort of 120 different subjects was used. The study combined high-throughput TCR immunosequencing, statistical association of individual TCRs with disease status, and machine learning to predict cytomegalovirus infection status. In a later analysis, previously published TCR beta repertoires from about 670 donors were re-analyzed and high-resolution HLA genotyping was added so that TCR occurrence patterns could be studied. Rather than drawing on any new phenotypic data, the later analysis identified candidate immune exposures from TCR beta sequences and the way those sequences occurred across donors. An earlier analysis of fewer than 750 of the donors used high-throughput TCR beta sequencing to judge whether each TCR beta V gene segment behaved as functional or pseudogenic. Donor age, sex, ethnicity and CMV serostatus were collected together with the repertoire data. In a later genetic analysis, genome-wide SNP genotypes for about 55% of the 666 donors were used, and that subset was treated as a discovery cohort. All discovery cohort repertoires had been generated on a single sequencing platform. Class I and class II HLA loci were covered by the typing at four-digit resolution. Typing coverage varied by locus: roughly 620-640 donors for A, B, C, DRB1 and DQB1; approximately 500 for DQA1; more than 600 for DPA1; roughly 450 for DPB1. Roughly 5 DR-DQ haplotypes were treated as single units for association and clustering because of strong linkage in the cohort. Among about 410 genotyped donors of the cohort, an average of approximately 240,000 unique TCR beta nucleotide sequences was sequenced per donor, of which roughly 17% were non-productive. What the study reported, not specific to this receptor: It was suggested by the authors that the approach could potentially be generalized to other disease states and immunological phenotypes. Because the 87-base-pair reads could not distinguish some IMGT-functional V segments, including TRBV6-2 and TRBV6-3, those segments were excluded. An earlier analysis of approximately 500 of the donors showed that most TCR beta V segments appeared in productive rearrangements either about 90% or about 30% of the time, which broadly matched IMGT annotations. HLA typing was unavailable for some donors at each locus, so association tests used only the typed subset. The study gave a list of 150 to 200 TCR beta chains associated with cytomegalovirus. For the cohort, immune exposure information was limited to CMV serostatus. While some public TCRs were present in many individuals, most TCR sequences turned up only very rarely across donors. Assigning TCR associations to individual alleles was difficult when HLA alleles, especially DR and DQ, strongly co-occurred. In a later analysis, several top co-occurrence clusters were reported to appear linked to parvovirus B19, influenza, CMV and Epstein-Barr virus. According to a later genetic analysis, donors in an Asian-associated ancestry cluster had fewer N-insertions in productive TCRs than the approximately 670-donor mean. Because counts were too low, 15 to 20 rarely observed V segments, including chromosome 9 orphons, were excluded from the earlier analysis of around 640 of the donors. A few of the identified cytomegalovirus-associated TCR beta chains were confirmed in vitro to be specific for cytomegalovirus antigens. Sequencing depth was assumed to be roughly uniform across donors in the presence/absence analyses, though that assumption may not hold. A group of highly shared sequence variants was considered likely to be a technical artifact of the sequencing pipeline. The cohort was sequenced for TCR beta chains only, and without alpha or paired-chain data the features that could be detected were limited. In a later analysis, the rate of TCR association differed among HLA loci, with DRB1 alleles having the most associated TCRs and HLA-C alleles having the fewest. In a later genetic analysis, a missense DCLRE1C variant was associated with V-gene and J-gene trimming of TCR beta chains, and the association was replicated in an independent cohort. Specific HLA alleles were associated with roughly 17,000 TCR beta sequences at a false discovery rate of 0.05 in a later analysis. According to a later analysis, most CMV-associated TCR beta chains appeared to be HLA-restricted, and the HLA associations seemed to be driven largely by CMV exposure. Cytomegalovirus status was reported to be diagnosed by the classifier with high specificity and sensitivity in both the original and validation cohorts. A further reported finding was that TCR beta sequences accurately predicted the HLA-A and HLA-B alleles for most subjects in the first cohort. Compared with equally common non-associated chains, HLA-associated TCR beta chains in a later analysis were more clonally expanded and had lower generation probabilities. Linkage disequilibrium might explain the correlated functional status among segregating V segments, but an unknown experimental factor could not be ruled out.

The junction shows trimming of 3 bases on V and 8 bases on J, and the gene matches do not reach 8 bases of it. The cysteine opens and the phenylalanine closes a CDR3 of 15 amino acids. This entry keeps only the CDR3 DNA: 45 bases, framed from base 1. CDR1 and CDR2 are read off the germline V gene (reference sequence) as SEHNR and FQNEAQ. The TCR was taken from a man in his forties or fifties in good health and CMV-seropositive. The receptor chain draws on TRBV7-9 and TRBJ2-1; 9 bases in between match TRBD2. Sequenced: PBMCs. CDR3 protein: CASSFRASGIYEQFF. The nucleotide sequence is TGTGCCAGCAGCTTTAGGGCTAGCGGGATATATGAGCAGTTCTTC.